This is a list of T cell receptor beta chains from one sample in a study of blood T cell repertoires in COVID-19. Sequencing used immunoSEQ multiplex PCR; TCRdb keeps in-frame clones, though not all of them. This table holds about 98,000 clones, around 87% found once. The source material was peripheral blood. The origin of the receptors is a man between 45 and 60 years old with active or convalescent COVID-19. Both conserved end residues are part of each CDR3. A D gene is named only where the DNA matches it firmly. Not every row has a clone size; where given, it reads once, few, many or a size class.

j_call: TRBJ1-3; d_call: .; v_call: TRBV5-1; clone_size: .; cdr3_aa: CASSSQGGNTIYF; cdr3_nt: TGCGCCAGCAGCTCCCAGGGAGGAAACACCATATATTTT
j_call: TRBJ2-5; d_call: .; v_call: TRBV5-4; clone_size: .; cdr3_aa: CASSPLGGGLQETQYF; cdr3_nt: TGTGCCAGCAGCCCCCTGGGCGGGGGCCTCCAAGAGACCCAGTACTTC
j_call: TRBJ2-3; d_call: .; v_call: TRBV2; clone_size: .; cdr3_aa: CASRILTDTQYF; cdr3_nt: TGTGCCAGCAGGATACTTACAGATACGCAGTATTTT
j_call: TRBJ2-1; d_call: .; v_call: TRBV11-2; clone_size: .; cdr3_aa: CASSTRLVLYNEQFF; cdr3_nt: TGTGCCAGCAGCACCCGACTGGTCCTATACAATGAGCAGTTCTTC
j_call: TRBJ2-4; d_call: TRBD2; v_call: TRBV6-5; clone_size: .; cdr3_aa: CASKSGTSAYYF; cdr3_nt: TGTGCCAGCAAGTCGGGAACTAGCGCCTATTACTTC
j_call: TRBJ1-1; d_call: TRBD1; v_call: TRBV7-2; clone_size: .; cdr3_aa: CASSPTRDRGQGTEAFF; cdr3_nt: TGTGCCAGCAGCCCCACAAGGGACAGGGGGCAGGGGACTGAAGCTTTCTTT
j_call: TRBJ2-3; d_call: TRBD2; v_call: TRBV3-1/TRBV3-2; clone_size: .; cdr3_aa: CASSPPPQRGALTDTQYF; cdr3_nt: TGTGCCAGCAGCCCCCCCCCTCAGCGGGGGGCCCTCACAGATACGCAGTATTTT
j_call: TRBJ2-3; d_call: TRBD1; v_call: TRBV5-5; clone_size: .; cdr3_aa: CASSSTGGDTQYF; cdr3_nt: TGTGCCAGCAGCTCGACAGGGGGAGATACGCAGTATTTT
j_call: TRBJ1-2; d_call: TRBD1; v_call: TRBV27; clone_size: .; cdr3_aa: CASSPRTGGNGYTF; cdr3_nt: TGTGCCAGCAGTCCCCGGACAGGGGGAAATGGCTACACCTTC
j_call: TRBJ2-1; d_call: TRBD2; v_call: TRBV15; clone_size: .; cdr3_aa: CATSRDLFVERGLNEQFF; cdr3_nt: TGTGCCACCAGCAGAGATTTGTTTGTTGAGCGGGGGTTGAATGAGCAGTTCTTC
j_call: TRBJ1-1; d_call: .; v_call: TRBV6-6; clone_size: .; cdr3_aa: CASSWAEKTEAFF; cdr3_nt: TGTGCCAGCAGTTGGGCAGAGAAAACTGAAGCTTTCTTT
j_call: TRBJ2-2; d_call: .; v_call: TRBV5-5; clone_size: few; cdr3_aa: CASSSDRQDNTGELFF; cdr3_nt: TGTGCCAGCAGCTCCGACCGACAGGACAACACCGGGGAGCTGTTTTTT
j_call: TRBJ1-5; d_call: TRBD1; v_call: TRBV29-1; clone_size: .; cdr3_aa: CSVGQGGSDQPQHF; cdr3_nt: TGCAGCGTTGGGCAGGGGGGAAGTGATCAGCCCCAGCATTTT
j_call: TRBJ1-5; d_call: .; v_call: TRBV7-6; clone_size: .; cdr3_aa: CASSPLGLGSSNQPQHF; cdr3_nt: TGTGCCAGCAGCCCCTTAGGACTCGGTAGTAGCAATCAGCCCCAGCATTTT
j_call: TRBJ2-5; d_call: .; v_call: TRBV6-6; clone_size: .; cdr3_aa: CASSRGGGRQETQYF; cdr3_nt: TGTGCCAGCAGCAGGGGCGGGGGTCGGCAAGAGACCCAGTACTTC
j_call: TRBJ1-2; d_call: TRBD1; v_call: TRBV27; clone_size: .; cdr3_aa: CASSTWTGEGYTF; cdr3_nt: TGTGCCAGCAGTACCTGGACAGGGGAAGGCTACACCTTC
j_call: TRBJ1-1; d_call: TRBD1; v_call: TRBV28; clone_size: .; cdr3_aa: CASSFLPPGTEHTEAFF; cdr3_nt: TGTGCCAGCAGTTTTCTTCCCCCAGGGACAGAACACACTGAAGCTTTCTTT
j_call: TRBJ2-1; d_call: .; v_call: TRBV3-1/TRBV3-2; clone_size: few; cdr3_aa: CASSQANRVRGRNEQFF; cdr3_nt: TGTGCCAGCAGCCAAGCTAACAGGGTGAGGGGCAGAAATGAGCAGTTCTTC
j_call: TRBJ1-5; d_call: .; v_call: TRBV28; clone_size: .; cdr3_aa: CASSLVQRDQPQHF; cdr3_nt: TGTGCCAGCAGTTTAGTCCAGCGGGATCAGCCCCAGCATTTT
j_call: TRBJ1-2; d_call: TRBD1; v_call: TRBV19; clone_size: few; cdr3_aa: CASSNRDRPRYTF; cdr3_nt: TGTGCCAGTAGTAACCGGGACAGGCCCAGGTACACCTTC
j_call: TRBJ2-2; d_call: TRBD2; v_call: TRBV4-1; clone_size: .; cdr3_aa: CASSLRGGLAGGPSGELFF; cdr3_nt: TGCGCCAGCAGCCTAAGGGGAGGTCTAGCGGGGGGGCCCTCCGGGGAGCTGTTTTTT
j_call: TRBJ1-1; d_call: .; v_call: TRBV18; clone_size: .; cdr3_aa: CASSPSTGRGTATEAFF; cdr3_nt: TGTGCCAGCTCACCCTCAACAGGGAGGGGGACGGCCACTGAAGCTTTCTTT
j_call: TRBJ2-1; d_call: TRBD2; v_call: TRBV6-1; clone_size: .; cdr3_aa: CASSGARGGTNNEQFF; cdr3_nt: TGTGCCAGCAGTGGAGCGCGGGGGGGGACCAACAATGAGCAGTTCTTC
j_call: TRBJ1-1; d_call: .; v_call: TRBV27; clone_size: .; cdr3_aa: CASTTGGTEAFF; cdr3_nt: TGTGCCAGCACAACGGGGGGCACTGAAGCTTTCTTT
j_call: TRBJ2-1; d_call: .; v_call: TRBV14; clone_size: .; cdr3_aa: CASSQQTGLRGNEQFF; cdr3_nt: TGTGCCAGCAGCCAACAAACGGGACTTCGTGGTAATGAGCAGTTCTTC
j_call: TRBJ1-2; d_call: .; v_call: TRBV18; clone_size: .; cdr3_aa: CASSQGTNYGYTF; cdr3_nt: TGTGCCAGCTCACAGGGGACTAACTATGGCTACACCTTC
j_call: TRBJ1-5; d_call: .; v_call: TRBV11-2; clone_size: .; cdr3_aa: CASSLADNQPQHF; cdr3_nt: TGTGCCAGCAGCTTAGCAGACAATCAGCCCCAGCATTTT
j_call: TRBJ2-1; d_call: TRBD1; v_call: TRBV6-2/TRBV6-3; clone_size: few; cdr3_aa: CASSLTGVYNEQFF; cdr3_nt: TGTGCCAGCAGTCTGACAGGGGTGTACAATGAGCAGTTCTTC
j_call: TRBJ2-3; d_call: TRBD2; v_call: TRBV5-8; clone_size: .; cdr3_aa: CASSLTAGGVPVTQYF; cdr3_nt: TGTGCCAGCAGCTTGACAGCGGGGGGGGTGCCAGTTACGCAGTATTTT
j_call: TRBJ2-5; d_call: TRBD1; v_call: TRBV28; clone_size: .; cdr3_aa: CASSLQGAETQYF; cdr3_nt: TGTGCCAGCAGTTTGCAGGGGGCAGAGACCCAGTACTTC
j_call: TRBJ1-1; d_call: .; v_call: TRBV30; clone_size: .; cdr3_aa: CAWSVNGDTEAFF; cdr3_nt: TGTGCCTGGAGTGTGAACGGGGACACTGAAGCTTTCTTT
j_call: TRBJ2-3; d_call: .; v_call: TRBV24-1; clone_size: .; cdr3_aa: CATSDPQTDTQYF; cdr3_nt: TGTGCCACCAGTGATCCTCAGACAGATACGCAGTATTTT
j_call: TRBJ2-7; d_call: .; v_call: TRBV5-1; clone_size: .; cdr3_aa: CASSGGNRVSDEQYF; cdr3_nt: TGCGCCAGCAGCGGAGGTAACAGGGTAAGCGACGAGCAGTACTTC
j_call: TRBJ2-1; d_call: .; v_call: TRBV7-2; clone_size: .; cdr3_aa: CASRGRGGMSGSYNEQFF; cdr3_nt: TGTGCCAGCAGGGGGCGGGGCGGGATGTCGGGCTCCTACAATGAGCAGTTCTTC
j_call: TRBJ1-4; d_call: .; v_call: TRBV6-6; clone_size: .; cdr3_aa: CASSYPSRNEKLFF; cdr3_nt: TGTGCCAGCAGTTACCCCTCTAGGAATGAAAAACTGTTTTTT
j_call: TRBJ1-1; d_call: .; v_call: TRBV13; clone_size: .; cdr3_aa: CASSLRGNTEAFF; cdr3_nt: TGTGCCAGCAGCTTACGGGGGAACACTGAAGCTTTCTTT
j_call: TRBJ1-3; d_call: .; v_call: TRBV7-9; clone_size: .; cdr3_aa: CASSLAGLGNTIYF; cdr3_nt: TGTGCCAGCAGCTTAGCGGGACTTGGAAACACCATATATTTT